A selection of T cell receptor beta chains follows, all from one sample in a study of T cells in Graves' hyperthyroidism and ophthalmopathy. TCRdb processed the multiplex PCR reads anew with MiXCR; each CDR3 protein has one entry. The repertoire has 550,000 to 700,000 distinct CDR3 sequences, roughly 46% of them found once; the top ten carry around 17%. The source material was peripheral blood or thyroid tissue (not recorded which). The receptor set was obtained from an adult woman with Graves' disease, either hyperthyroidism or ophthalmopathy (not recorded which). The CDR3 runs from the conserved cysteine through the conserved F or W. A D gene is named only where the DNA matches it firmly. Some rows have no size entry. The others give once, few or many, or a class for an expanded clone.

d_call	v_call	clone_size	j_call	cdr3_nt	cdr3_aa
-	TRBV6-1	-	TRBJ2-5	TGTGCCAGCACACTACCCACGGGGGATCCTATACAAGAGACCCAGTACTTC	CASTLPTGDPIQETQYF
TRBD1	TRBV20-1	-	TRBJ1-1	TGCAGTGCTTATCCCGGGACAGGGAAGGTAACTGAAGCTTTCTTT	CSAYPGTGKVTEAFF
-	TRBV7-9	-	TRBJ2-3	TGTGCCAGCAGCTCCCCCTACAGGGTTGCAGATGCGCAGTATTTT	CASSSPYRVADAQYF
TRBD1	TRBV7-8	few	TRBJ1-1	TGTGCCAGCAGCCGACCAGGGGGCACTGAAGCTTTCTTT	CASSRPGGTEAFF
-	TRBV7-9	-	TRBJ2-7	TGTGCCAGCAGTCCTGACAAATCCTACGAGCAGTACTTC	CASSPDKSYEQYF
-	TRBV27	-	TRBJ2-2	TGTGCCAGCAGTTTGTCGTCGTCGGGCGGTAAGAACACCGGGGAGCTGTTTTTT	CASSLSSSGGKNTGELFF
-	TRBV19	many	TRBJ2-7	TGTGCCAGTAGTATAGGAGGTGACTCCTACGAGCAGTACTTC	CASSIGGDSYEQYF
-	TRBV11-2	-	TRBJ1-4	TGTGCCAGCAGCCAGCCTCCAACTAATGAAAAACTGTTTTTT	CASSQPPTNEKLFF
TRBD1	TRBV20-1	-	TRBJ1-6	TGCAGTGCTAGAGTCGGGACAGATAATTCACCCCTCCACTTT	CSARVGTDNSPLHF
-	TRBV7-9	-	TRBJ1-6	TGTGCCAGCAGCCCAACAGGGAATAGAAATTCACCCCTCCACTTT	CASSPTGNRNSPLHF
-	TRBV24-1	many	TRBJ1-2	TGTGCCACCAGTGAAAACACAGGCGACTCACCCTATGGCTACACCTTC	CATSENTGDSPYGYTF
TRBD1	TRBV10-3	-	TRBJ2-7	TGTGCCATCAGTGAGACAGGGGGCCTCTCCTACGAGCAGTACTTC	CAISETGGLSYEQYF
-	TRBV7-2	-	TRBJ1-6	TGTGCCAGCGGCCTCATCCGAAATTCACCCCTCCACTTT	CASGLIRNSPLHF
-	TRBV12-3/TRBV12-4	many	TRBJ2-7	TGTGCCAGCAGTCTCGGGTCTCCCTACGAGCAGTACTTC	CASSLGSPYEQYF
-	TRBV7-9	-	TRBJ2-6	TGTGCCAGCAGCTTAGACGGATACTCTGGGGCCAACGTCCTGACTTTC	CASSLDGYSGANVLTF
-	TRBV19	-	TRBJ1-3	TGTGCCAGTAGTCCGCGGGTTGGAAACACCATATATTTT	CASSPRVGNTIYF
TRBD2	TRBV4-1	many	TRBJ2-2	TGCGCCACCAAAGCTCCAGGACTAGCGGATAACACCGGGGAGCTGTTTTTT	CATKAPGLADNTGELFF
-	TRBV12-3/TRBV12-4	-	TRBJ1-4	TGTGCCAGCAGTTGGCCGGGGGGCGGGGAGAGTGAAAAACTGTTTTTT	CASSWPGGGESEKLFF